This T cell receptor beta chain was retrieved from a study of OX40 agonist ivuxolimab in advanced cancers. This CDR3 is 13 amino acids long. Trimming shortened V by 0 bases and J by 6 bases, and 9 bases separated the two germline ends. Germline values: CDR1 GTSNPN, CDR2 SVGIG (reference sequence). Generated by immunoSEQ multiplex PCR, the TCRdb table keeps only in-frame clones and is missing some. Here the sample spans around 40,000 clones, around 87% being singletons. The V and J genes are TRBV30 and TRBJ1-5; no firm D call. The receptor was derived from an adult with an advanced solid tumor such as melanoma, head and neck, liver or kidney cancer. This sample comprised CD4+ or CD8+ T cells sorted from blood, obtained in a trial of the OX40 agonist ivuxolimab. As DNA, the CDR3 is TGTGCCTGGAGTGTTGGGGATAGTCAGCCCCAGCATTTT. Its translation: CAWSVGDSQPQHF.